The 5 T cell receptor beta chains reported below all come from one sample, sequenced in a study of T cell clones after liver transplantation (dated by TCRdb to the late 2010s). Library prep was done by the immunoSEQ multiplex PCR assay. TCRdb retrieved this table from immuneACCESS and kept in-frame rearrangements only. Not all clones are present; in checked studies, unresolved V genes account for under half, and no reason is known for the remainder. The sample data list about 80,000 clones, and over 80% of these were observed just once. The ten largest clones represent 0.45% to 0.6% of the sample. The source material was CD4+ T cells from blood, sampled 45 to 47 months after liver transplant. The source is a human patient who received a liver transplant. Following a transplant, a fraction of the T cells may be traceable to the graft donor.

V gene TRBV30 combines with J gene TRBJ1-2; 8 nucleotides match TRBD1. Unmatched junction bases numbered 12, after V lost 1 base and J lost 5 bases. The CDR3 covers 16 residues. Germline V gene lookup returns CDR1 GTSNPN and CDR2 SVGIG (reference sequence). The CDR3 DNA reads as TGTGCCTGGAGTGAAGGAAGCAGGGGGCGTTTGTATGGCTACACCTTC. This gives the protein CAWSEGSRGRLYGYTF.

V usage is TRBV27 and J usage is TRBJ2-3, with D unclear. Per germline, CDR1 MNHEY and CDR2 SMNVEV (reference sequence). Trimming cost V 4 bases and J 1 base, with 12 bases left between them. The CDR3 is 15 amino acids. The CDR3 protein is CASSSQIGGTDTQYF. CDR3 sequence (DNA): TGTGCCAGCAGTTCACAGATTGGGGGCACAGATACGCAGTATTTT.

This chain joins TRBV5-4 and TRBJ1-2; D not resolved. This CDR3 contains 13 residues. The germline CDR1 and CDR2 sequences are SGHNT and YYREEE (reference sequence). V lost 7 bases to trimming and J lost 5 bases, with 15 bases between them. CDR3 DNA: TGTGCCAGCGGAGATACGGGCGTTTATGGCTACACCTTC. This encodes CASGDTGVYGYTF.

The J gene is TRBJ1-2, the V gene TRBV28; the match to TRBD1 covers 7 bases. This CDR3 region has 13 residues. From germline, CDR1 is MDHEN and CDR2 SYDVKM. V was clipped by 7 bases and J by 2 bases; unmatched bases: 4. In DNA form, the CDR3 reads TGTGCCAGCAAAACGACAGGGAACTATGGCTACACCTTC. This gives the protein CASKTTGNYGYTF.

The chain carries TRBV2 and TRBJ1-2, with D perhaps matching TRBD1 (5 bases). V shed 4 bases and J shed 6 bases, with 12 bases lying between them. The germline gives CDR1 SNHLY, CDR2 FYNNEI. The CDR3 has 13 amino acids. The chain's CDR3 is CASSGGQWHGYTF. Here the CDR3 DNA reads TGTGCCAGCAGTGGTGGACAATGGCATGGCTACACCTTC.